The 15 T cell receptor beta chains below all came from one sample that was sequenced in a study of T-cell reconstitution after alpha-beta-depleted transplantation in children. Notes on the study in general: Expanded clones from the graft, numbering several hundred, reportedly supplied alpha-beta T cells about two months after transplant.

Preparation of the TCRbeta library used unique molecular identifiers. TCRdb used MiXCR to reprocess the PCR reads, holding one entry per CDR3 protein. The repertoire holds roughly 30,000 distinct CDR3 sequences, with about 6% as singletons. No antigen has been assigned to these receptors. This material consisted of peripheral blood, taken 60 days after TCRalphabeta/CD19-depleted stem cell transplant. These receptors all come from a child under two years old who had a stem cell transplant for acute myeloid leukemia, so the T cells may come from the graft donor.

The gene calls are TRBV12-3 or TRBV12-4 and TRBJ1-2; D is possibly TRBD1 (6 bases). CDR3 length: 17 residues. Between the trimmed V and J ends, which lost 3 bases and 8 bases, there was a span of 25 bases. The chain's CDR3 is CASSLPRGFSREDGYTF. The CDR3 DNA reads as TGTGCCAGCAGTTTGCCCAGGGGATTCTCGAGGGAGGACGGCTACACCTTC.

This clonotype has ten or more counts. The CDR3 DNA reads TGTGCCACCAGTGACCCTACTACGACAGAGTCTGGGGCCAACGTCCTGACTTTC. Translation: CATSDPTTTESGANVLTF. V usage is TRBV24-1 and J usage is TRBJ2-6, with a weak D call TRBD1 (5 bases). The CDR3 is 18 amino acids. V shed 4 bases and J shed 1 base, with 16 bases lying between them. Germline V lookup: CDR1 KGHDR, CDR2 SFDVKD.

There are many counts of this clonotype. J is TRBJ2-1 and V is TRBV12-3 or TRBV12-4; possibly TRBD1 or TRBD2 for D (6 bases each). V lost 2 bases, J lost 7 bases, and 15 bases lay in between. The CDR3 contains 15 residues. This CDR3 is CASSLYGGVANEQFF. The CDR3 DNA is TGTGCCAGCAGTTTATACGGGGGCGTTGCGAATGAGCAGTTCTTC.

This clonotype was counted many times. The CDR3 DNA sequence: TGCGCCAGCAGCCAGGAAGGGGGCAGATTGCCCCAGCATTTT. Residues: CASSQEGGRLPQHF. This chain connects TRBV4-1 to TRBJ1-5; 7 bases fit TRBD1. Germline CDR1 is MGHRA and CDR2 is YSYEKL. The J segment lost 9 bases and the V segment lost 3 bases, leaving 8 bases of the junction unmatched. The CDR3 spans 14 residues.

In this sample, this clonotype turned up many times. The rearrangement links TRBV7-3 to TRBJ2-3; TRBD1 might be the D (5 bases). The length of the CDR3 is 13 residues. Trimming cost V 5 bases and J 6 bases, with 12 bases left between them. Germline V gives CDR1 SGHTA, CDR2 FQGTGA. The CDR3 reads CASSPSNRDTQYF. CDR3 DNA sequence: TGTGCCAGCAGCCCCTCCAACAGGGATACGCAGTATTTT.

This clonotype was picked up many times. This chain connects TRBV5-1 to TRBJ1-5; possible D gene TRBD1, 5 bases. There are 15 residues in the CDR3. Germline CDR1 SGHRS, CDR2 YFSETQ. With 1 base removed from V and 2 bases from J, the gap between germline ends came to 10 bases. The CDR3 DNA reads TGCGCCAGCAGCTTGTCCCCGGGACGCAATCAGCCCCAGCATTTT. Translation: CASSLSPGRNQPQHF.

This clonotype came up many times. The genes are TRBV11-2 and TRBJ2-2; TRBD2 is a possible D gene (5 bases). The germline CDR1 and CDR2 sequences are SGHAT and FQNNGV. Trimming shortened V by 6 bases and J by 7 bases, and 21 bases separated the two germline ends. This CDR3 region has 16 residues. CDR3 coding DNA: TGTGCCAGCAGTTTTAGGTTAGCGAGAGAATTCGGGGAGCTGTTTTTT. Translation gives CASSFRLAREFGELFF.

This clonotype came up many times. Here the CDR3 DNA reads TGCGCCAGCAGTCCCGGGACAGGGTCCCACGAGCAGTACTTC. It specifies CASSPGTGSHEQYF. The genes are TRBV5-1 and TRBJ2-7, with 9 bases matching TRBD1. CDR1 and CDR2 (germline): SGHRS, YFSETQ. Trimming removed 5 bases from V and 5 bases from J; junction bases left unmatched: 8. CDR3 length: 14 amino acids.

This clonotype was recorded many times. This rearrangement joins TRBV5-6 to TRBJ2-3; D remains ambiguous. The V and J ends lost 4 bases and 2 bases respectively, with 8 bases between them. CDR1 SGHDT and CDR2 YYEEEE come from the germline V gene. There are 13 residues in the CDR3. CDR3 residues: CASSADPTDTQYF. CDR3 DNA sequence: TGTGCCAGCAGCGCGGACCCCACAGATACGCAGTATTTT.

The chain uses TRBV9 and TRBJ2-1, with 8 nucleotides matching TRBD2. V lost 3 bases to trimming and J lost 2 bases; unmatched junction nucleotides: 10. The germline V gene encodes CDR1 SGDLS and CDR2 YYNGEE. This CDR3 is built from 17 residues. In nucleotides, the CDR3 is TGTGCCAGCAGCGACTCTTATAGCGGGGTCGCCTACAATGAGCAGTTCTTC. This sequence encodes CASSDSYSGVAYNEQFF.

This clonotype was recorded at least ten times. The genes are TRBV7-9 and TRBJ2-7; TRBD2 aligns across 7 bases. This CDR3 is 13 amino acids long. After removal of 5 bases from V and 6 bases from J, the junction contained 7 bases not matched to a gene. The germline V gene has CDR1 SEHNR and CDR2 FQNEAQ (reference sequence). The CDR3 region has the DNA TGTGCCAGCAGCGGGGGGGTGGATGGCGAGCAGTACTTC. It translates to CASSGGVDGEQYF.

This clonotype has at least ten counts. The chain has TRBV7-9 and TRBJ1-2; D call uncertain. Germline-derived CDR1 and CDR2 are SEHNR and FQNEAQ (reference sequence). The CDR3 sequence is 11 residues long. V was trimmed by 4 bases and J by 13 bases, leaving 13 bases between them. CDR3: CASSSKGRRTF. The CDR3, as DNA: TGTGCCAGCAGCTCGAAGGGTCGTCGCACCTTC.

This clonotype was counted at least ten times. The chain uses TRBV27 and TRBJ1-5, with unresolved D. In germline, CDR1 is MNHEY, CDR2 SMNVEV (reference sequence). CDR3 size: 14 residues. Trimming removed 6 bases from V and 0 bases from J, with 9 bases in between. DNA of the CDR3: TGTGCCAGCAGCGAGGGTTATAGCAATCAGCCCCAGCATTTT. Its translation is CASSEGYSNQPQHF.

In its sample, this clonotype is medium-sized. The chain joins TRBV4-3 to TRBJ2-1; TRBD2 matches 11 bases. CDR3 size: 20 residues. In germline, CDR1 is LGHNA, CDR2 YSLEER. Germline trimming cut 2 bases from V and 6 bases from J; bases unmatched to any gene: 18. This CDR3 reads CASSQFAVEWGSGRANEQFF. The CDR3 DNA sequence: TGCGCCAGCAGCCAATTCGCCGTCGAGTGGGGTAGCGGGAGGGCCAATGAGCAGTTCTTC.

In its sample, this clonotype was seen many times. This rearrangement joins TRBV7-9 to TRBJ2-5; possible D gene TRBD1, 5 bases. Germline-derived CDR1 and CDR2 are SEHNR and FQNEAQ (reference sequence). This CDR3 spans 12 amino acids. Trimming removed 1 base from V and 10 bases from J, with 10 bases in between. CDR3: CASSLGQPNQYF. CDR3 nucleotides: TGTGCCAGCAGCTTAGGACAGCCCAACCAGTACTTC.